This T cell receptor beta chain originates from a study of vaccination and CD4 T cells after COVID-19. Overall study context: Overlapping spike pools from SARS-CoV-2 and HCoV-NL63, HCoV-OC43 and HCoV-229E served as culture stimuli.

Sequencing of cultured CD4+ T cell DNA used the Oncomine TCR Beta short-read assay. TCRdb re-called the PCR reads through MiXCR, storing one row per CDR3 protein. This sample yields about 15,000 distinct CDR3 sequences, of which about 60% are seen a single time; 16% belongs to the top ten. Treatment in this sample: approximately 11-day PBMC culture with coronavirus spike peptide pools or control peptides (ViraFEST assay). This clonotype came up a few times. What it recognizes is unknown. V was cut by 0 bases and J by 5 bases, with 17 bases left in between. This CDR3 has 16 amino acids. Per the germline V gene, CDR1 is SGHDN and CDR2 is FVKESK.

The sequencing input was CD4+ T cells from blood, cultured in vitro. The J gene is TRBJ2-7, the V gene TRBV14; maybe TRBD1 (6 bases). The sequence was obtained from a human donor who had recovered from COVID-19. The DNA of the CDR3 is TGTGCCAGCAGCCAAGATTGGGACAAGGGCGACAACGAGCAGTACTTC. Translation gives CASSQDWDKGDNEQYF.